The clone carrying this TCR beta chain appeared many times. Its specificity is not known. The authors amplified TCR beta CDR3 regions from RNA transcripts. RT-PCR was first run with HTBI primers, then multiplex PCR in a second round. TCRdb reprocessed the multiplex PCR reads with MiXCR, giving one entry per CDR3 protein. The sample has over 450,000 distinct CDR3 sequences; about an eighth are singletons. Germline values: CDR1 MNHEY, CDR2 SMNVEV (reference sequence). The junction had 4 bases not matched to a gene; V was cut back by 0 bases and J by 6 bases. The CDR3 contains 14 residues. The sample belongs to a study of Graves' ophthalmopathy and Graves' hyperthyroidism. Findings of the study overall: Most thyroid clonotypes expanded beyond 0.001 frequency were also found in blood. A 13-signature model separated ophthalmopathy from stable hyperthyroidism, about 90% sensitivity, around 81% specificity.

The PBMCs had their origin in less than 13 ml of fresh peripheral blood. The TCR comes from a woman younger than 45 with Graves' ophthalmopathy. The chain links TRBV27 to TRBJ1-2; TRBD1 matches at 7 bases. The specimen sequenced was blood. CDR3 sequence: CASSLSTGADGYTF. DNA of the CDR3: TGTGCCAGCAGTTTATCAACAGGGGCGGATGGCTACACCTTC.